Below are 27 T cell receptor beta chains sequenced from a single sample in a study of T-cell reconstitution after alpha-beta-depleted transplantation in children. Points from the study as a whole: Once a year had passed after transplant, T-cell counts and diversity came mostly from newly produced T cells.

These receptors' targets are unknown. Preparation of the TCRbeta library was carried out with unique molecular identifiers. TCRdb re-analysed the PCR reads in MiXCR, keeping a single row per CDR3 protein. This sample has approximately 300,000 distinct CDR3 sequences, with 6.5% to 9% found just once. Sequencing was performed on peripheral blood, taken 360 days after TCRalphabeta/CD19-depleted stem cell transplant. The origin of the receptors is a female patient aged 2-9 years who had a stem cell transplant for Fanconi anemia, so the T cells may come from the graft donor.

This clonotype was found a few times. Germline and junction disagree at one end, which may indicate a read error. The chain is built from TRBV7-2 and TRBJ2-4; D is uncertain. Germline values: CDR1 SGHTA, CDR2 FQGNSA. The CDR3 length is 13 residues. The CDR3 DNA follows: TGTGCCAGCAGCTTAAGTCTGGGTCTACCCGAGGACTTC. Protein product: CASSLSLGLPEDF.

This clonotype was seen more than once but under ten times. This rearrangement joins TRBV4-2 to TRBJ2-3; D perhaps matches TRBD2 (7 bases). Trimming removed 4 bases at V and 0 bases at J, with 17 bases between. CDR3 length: 17 residues. Germline CDR1 is LGHNA and CDR2 is YNFKEQ. This CDR3 is CASSPLGRGLSTDTQYF. CDR3 nucleotides: TGTGCCAGCAGCCCACTTGGGCGGGGGCTAAGCACAGATACGCAGTATTTT.

This clonotype was observed at least ten times. V and J are TRBV2 and TRBJ2-3; 15 bases match TRBD2. This CDR3 contains 17 residues. CDR1 and CDR2 from the germline V gene are SNHLY and FYNNEI. Trimming at V came to 4 bases and at J to 5 bases, leaving 7 bases not matched to a gene. The CDR3 reads CASSVPGLAGGLDTQYF. CDR3 DNA sequence: TGTGCCAGCAGTGTCCCGGGACTAGCGGGGGGCCTAGATACGCAGTATTTT. Together with reference TRBV2 and TRBJ2-3, the CDR3 gives the full variable domain: EPEVTQTPSHQVTQMGQEVILRCVPISNHLYFYWYRQILGQKVEFLVSFYNNEISEKSEIFDDQFSVERPDGSNFTLKIRSTKLEDSAMYFCASSVPGLAGGLDTQYFGPGTRLTVL.

In its sample, this clonotype was seen many times. This chain joins TRBV12-3 or TRBV12-4 and TRBJ2-1; a possible D gene is TRBD2 (5 bases). Trimming shortened V by 7 bases and J by 4 bases, and 11 bases separated the two germline ends. CDR3 length: 13 amino acids. CDR3 in DNA: TGTGCCAGCATGGAGGCGCTTTACAATGAGCAGTTCTTC. Translation: CASMEALYNEQFF.

This clonotype was recorded once. The J gene is TRBJ2-2, the V gene TRBV5-4, with a weak D call TRBD1 (6 bases). CDR1 and CDR2 (germline): SGHNT, YYREEE (reference sequence). Deletions cut 2 bases from V and 0 bases from J, with 11 bases between. The CDR3 runs 16 residues. The CDR3 loop reads CASSLRQAPNTGELFF. The CDR3 coding sequence is TGTGCCAGCAGCTTACGACAGGCCCCGAACACCGGGGAGCTGTTTTTT.

This clonotype was recorded at least ten times. The rearrangement links TRBV7-2 to TRBJ2-7, with D possibly TRBD2 on 5 matching bases. Germline CDR1 reads SGHTA; CDR2 reads FQGNSA. The CDR3 covers 12 residues. With 3 bases removed from V and 12 bases from J, the gap between germline ends came to 15 bases. CDR3 sequence: CASSLDEGKRYF. The CDR3 DNA reads TGTGCCAGCAGCTTGGACGAGGGTAAGAGGTACTTC.

Ten or more counts support this clonotype. This chain uses TRBV6-6 with TRBJ1-2; no firm D call. Trimming shortened V by 2 bases and J by 5 bases, and 9 bases separated the two germline ends. This CDR3 comprises 13 residues. CDR1 is MNHNY and CDR2 is SVGAGI in the germline V gene (reference sequence). Written as DNA, the CDR3 is TGTGCCAGCAGTTACGTCAACTCATATGGCTACACCTTC. Amino acid sequence: CASSYVNSYGYTF.

This clonotype was observed a handful of times. V and J are TRBV18 and TRBJ2-1; the D is unclear. The V end lost 0 bases, the J end lost 0 bases, and 9 bases lay between the germline ends. This CDR3 has 16 amino acids. Germline V gene sequence: CDR1 KGHSH, CDR2 LQKENI. CDR3 amino acids: CASSPPRIASYNEQFF. As DNA, the CDR3 is TGTGCCAGCTCACCACCGAGAATAGCCTCCTACAATGAGCAGTTCTTC. Looking up the rest from reference TRBV18 and TRBJ2-1 gives the full variable domain: NAGVMQNPRHLVRRRGQEARLRCSPMKGHSHVYWYRQLPEEGLKFMVYLQKENIIDESGMPKERFSAEFPKEGPSILRIQQVVRGDSAAYFCASSPPRIASYNEQFFGPGTRLTVL.

This clonotype has at least ten counts. The V and J genes are TRBV2 and TRBJ1-1, with D maybe TRBD1 (5 bases). This CDR3 is built from 12 residues. The germline V gene has CDR1 SNHLY and CDR2 FYNNEI. Trimming stripped 10 bases from V and 5 bases from J, with 14 bases between. CDR3 loop: CAIIREGTEAFF. In DNA, the CDR3 is TGTGCCATCATCAGGGAAGGGACTGAAGCTTTCTTT.

This clonotype has at least ten counts. This sequence joins TRBV24-1 and TRBJ2-2; TRBD1 matches 11 bases. V was pared by 5 bases and J by 6 bases, with 4 bases of the junction left unmatched. The CDR3 totals 15 residues. Germline CDR1 KGHDR, CDR2 SFDVKD. The CDR3 DNA reads TGTGCCACCAGTGGCTTGGGACAGGGGGCCGGGGAGCTGTTTTTT. The encoded protein is CATSGLGQGAGELFF.

This clonotype was observed at least ten times. The chain recombines TRBV10-3 with TRBJ2-1; D is undetermined. Looked up from germline, CDR1 is ENHRY and CDR2 is SYGVKD. There are 12 residues in the CDR3. The V gene lost 3 bases and the J gene lost 8 bases, with 8 bases spanning the gap. The CDR3 sequence is CAISDPAHEQFF. CDR3 coding DNA: TGTGCCATCAGTGACCCCGCCCATGAGCAGTTCTTC.

Concerning this clonotype: This could be a read error, since a much larger clone is one nucleotide away. This sequence joins TRBV6-2 or TRBV6-3 and TRBJ2-7; tentatively, D is TRBD1 or TRBD2 (6 bases each). Germline assignment: CDR1 MNHEY and CDR2 SVGEGT. With 7 bases removed from V and 1 base from J, the gap between germline ends came to 17 bases. This CDR3 comprises 15 residues. CDR3 DNA: TGTGCCAGCATGCAGTGGGGGGCCTCATCCTACGAGCAGTACTTC. It specifies CASMQWGASSYEQYF.

This clonotype has at least ten counts. The rearrangement uses TRBV5-1 and TRBJ2-7; TRBD1 matches at 7 bases. J gave up 0 bases and V 4 bases, and 7 bases lay outside the gene matches. The CDR3 contains 15 residues. Looked up from germline, CDR1 is SGHRS and CDR2 is YFSETQ. The CDR3 sequence is CASSARQGSSYEQYF. Written as DNA, the CDR3 is TGCGCCAGCAGCGCAAGACAGGGAAGCTCCTACGAGCAGTACTTC.

This clonotype has just a few counts. V is TRBV6-2 or TRBV6-3 and J is TRBJ1-5, with 8 nucleotides matching TRBD1. CDR3 length: 14 residues. V dropped 3 bases and J dropped 6; count of bases not matched to a gene: 4. In germline, CDR1 is MNHEY, CDR2 SVGEGT. The CDR3 loop reads CASSYQGAFQPQHF. The CDR3 DNA is TGTGCCAGCAGTTATCAGGGGGCGTTTCAGCCCCAGCATTTT.

The genes are TRBV6-1 and TRBJ2-3; unclear D gene. Trimming removed 8 bases from V and 4 bases from J, with 19 bases in between. From germline, CDR1 is MNHNS and CDR2 SASEGT. The CDR3 is 15 amino acids. The DNA of the CDR3 is TGTGCCAGCGGACGGCCCGGGCGAGGCGCAGATACGCAGTATTTT. Translating it yields CASGRPGRGADTQYF.

The chain employs TRBV19 and TRBJ1-1, with 8 bases identical to TRBD1. The CDR3 covers 14 residues. Germline-derived CDR1 and CDR2 are LNHDA and SQIVND (reference sequence). V was clipped by 10 bases and J by 1 base; unmatched bases: 8. CDR3 sequence reads: CATSNRGENTEAFF. CDR3 in DNA: TGTGCCACCTCCAACAGGGGGGAGAACACTGAAGCTTTCTTT. Filled out from reference TRBV19 and TRBJ1-1, the complete variable domain reads DGGITQSPKYLFRKEGQNVTLSCEQNLNHDAMYWYRQDPGQGLRLIYYSQIVNDFQKGDIAEGYSVSREKKESFPLTVTSAQKNPTAFYLCATSNRGENTEAFFGQGTRLTVV.

This clonotype was picked up many times. The J gene is TRBJ2-1, the V gene TRBV9, with 8 bases matching TRBD2. Germline CDR1 is SGDLS and CDR2 is YYNGEE. This CDR3 region has 16 residues. With 0 bases clipped from V and 2 bases from J, the junction kept 4 bases outside the gene matches. Here the CDR3 reads CASSVVGGATYNEQFF. CDR3 nucleotide sequence: TGTGCCAGCAGCGTAGTCGGGGGGGCAACCTACAATGAGCAGTTCTTC.

J is TRBJ1-2 and V is TRBV5-4, with D possibly matching TRBD1 (5 bases). CDR3 size: 14 residues. From germline, CDR1 is SGHNT and CDR2 YYREEE (reference sequence). V was trimmed by 2 bases and J by 2 bases, leaving 10 bases between them. Written as DNA, the CDR3 is TGTGCCAGCAGCTTCGGACGGGGGAACTATGGCTACACCTTC. Translated, it gives CASSFGRGNYGYTF.

This clonotype was counted between two and nine times. This rearrangement joins TRBV6-5 to TRBJ1-2, with a tentative D call TRBD1 (5 bases). Trimming shortened V by 0 bases and J by 5 bases, and 13 bases separated the two germline ends. The germline V gene encodes CDR1 MNHEY and CDR2 SVGAGI. The CDR3 spans 15 residues. CDR3 coding DNA: TGTGCCAGCAGTTACTCACCAGGGACCACTTATGGCTACACCTTC. It encodes CASSYSPGTTYGYTF.

This clonotype was counted ten times or more. CDR3 in amino acids: CASTLGVGGYTF. CDR3 bases: TGTGCCAGCACCCTGGGGGTGGGTGGCTACACCTTC. The chain couples TRBV12-3 or TRBV12-4 to TRBJ1-2; maybe TRBD1 (5 bases). This CDR3 spans 12 amino acids. The V end lost 7 bases, the J end lost 7 bases, and 13 bases lay between the germline ends.

The sample holds a few counts of this clonotype. V gene TRBV3-1 combines with J gene TRBJ1-5; D gene uncertain. This CDR3 has 15 residues. Germline V gene data show CDR1 as LGHDT and CDR2 as YNNKEL (reference sequence). Trimming removed 0 bases at V and 7 bases at J, with 13 bases between. For the CDR3, the DNA is TGTGCCAGCAGCCAAGATTCGGCTAGGGAGCAGCCCCAGCATTTT. This gives the protein CASSQDSAREQPQHF.

The genes are TRBV7-2 and TRBJ2-1, with no clear D. In germline, CDR1 is SGHTA, CDR2 FQGNSA. The CDR3 has 15 residues. Trimming cost V 4 bases and J 0 bases, with 10 bases left between them. CDR3: CASSSHGSSYNEQFF. The CDR3 DNA reads TGTGCCAGCAGCTCACATGGCAGCTCCTACAATGAGCAGTTCTTC.

This clonotype was found many times. The chain is built from TRBV5-5 and TRBJ2-7; the D is unclear. Trimming shortened V by 0 bases and J by 0 bases, and 10 bases separated the two germline ends. Germline values: CDR1 SGHKS, CDR2 YYEKEE (reference sequence). This CDR3 has 15 residues. CDR3 residues: CASSLGLKTSYEQYV. The CDR3 DNA reads as TGTGCCAGCAGCTTGGGCCTGAAGACCTCCTACGAGCAGTACGTC.

This clonotype was counted only a few times. The chain joins TRBV12-3 or TRBV12-4 to TRBJ1-1; maybe TRBD1 (6 bases). V lost 3 bases, J lost 0 bases, and 20 bases lay in between. The CDR3 has 18 amino acids. Here the CDR3 DNA reads TGTGCCAGCAGTTTCCTGGGCAGGGGCCTTGATCTGAACACTGAAGCTTTCTTT. This sequence encodes CASSFLGRGLDLNTEAFF.

V and J are TRBV6-2 or TRBV6-3 and TRBJ2-3; D ambiguous. Germline values: CDR1 MNHEY, CDR2 SVGEGT. V lost 6 bases and J 3 bases, leaving 10 bases between the germline ends. The CDR3 is made up of 13 amino acids. CDR3 residues: CASSRHLTDTQYF. In nucleotides, the CDR3 is TGTGCCAGCAGCCGACACCTAACAGATACGCAGTATTTT.

This clonotype has ten or more counts. The V gene is TRBV25-1, the J gene TRBJ2-7, with D maybe TRBD1 (5 bases). CDR1 is MGHDK, CDR2 SYGVNS, per germline. The V end lost 2 bases, the J end lost 6 bases, and 14 bases lay between the germline ends. The CDR3 spans 14 residues. Here the CDR3 DNA reads TGTGCCAGCAGTGAAAGGGGCGGTTTTGGCGAGCAGTACTTC. It yields the protein CASSERGGFGEQYF.

About this clonotype: A read error may be the cause here, since a much bigger clone is one base away. The chain joins TRBV12-3 or TRBV12-4 to TRBJ1-4; D not resolved. The CDR3 spans 10 residues. V gave up 11 bases and J gave up 8 bases, with 9 bases separating them. CDR3 coding DNA: TGTGCCCCTGACTACGAAAAACTGTTTTTT. Its protein is CAPDYEKLFF.